A selection of T cell receptor beta chains follows, all from one sample in a study of neurological immune-mediated disorders. TCRdb called the 5' RACE reads again in MiXCR, with one record for every CDR3 protein. The sample carries about 90,000 distinct CDR3 sequences, about 13% recorded once. Input material: PBMCs. The receptor source for this set is a female donor with HTLV-1-associated myelopathy (HAM/TSP). CDR3s include the opening cysteine and the closing phenylalanine or tryptophan. A D gene is named only where the DNA matches it firmly. Clone sizes are given selectively: once, few, many, or a class where the clone is expanded.

J gene | V gene | D gene | clone size | CDR3 protein | CDR3 DNA
TRBJ1-3 | TRBV5-1 | - | many | CASSLEVRPGNTIYF | TGCGCCAGCAGCTTGGAGGTCAGGCCTGGAAACACCATATATTTT
TRBJ2-7 | TRBV29-1 | TRBD1 | many | CSGYRDRGRPSSYEQYF | TGCAGCGGATACCGGGACAGGGGAAGACCTAGTAGCTACGAGCAGTACTTC
TRBJ2-3 | TRBV5-1 | - | many | CASSLRVAADTQYF | TGCGCCAGCAGCTTGAGGGTAGCGGCAGATACGCAGTATTTT
TRBJ2-7 | TRBV20-1 | - | many | CSPPGGGAF | TGCAGTCCCCCAGGGGGGGGGGCTTTC
TRBJ2-7 | TRBV3-1 | - | many | CASSQLYEQYF | TGTGCCAGCAGCCAATTATACGAGCAGTACTTC
TRBJ2-4 | TRBV11-2 | - | many | CASSLDMGGGMDF | TGTGCCAGCAGCTTAGATATGGGAGGGGGTATGGACTTC
TRBJ1-1 | TRBV7-3 | - | many | CASSSMQGGDTEAFF | TGTGCCAGCAGCTCAATGCAGGGAGGGGACACTGAAGCTTTCTTT
TRBJ2-7 | TRBV5-1 | - | many | CASGEAQSIPLEQYF | TGCGCCAGCGGCGAGGCGCAGTCGATCCCTCTGGAGCAGTACTTC
TRBJ2-5 | TRBV27 | - | - | CASSFRAQETQYF | TGTGCCAGCAGTTTCCGAGCTCAAGAGACCCAGTACTTC
TRBJ1-6 | TRBV5-1 | TRBD1 | many | CASSRWTGDNSPLHF | TGCGCCAGCAGCCGTTGGACAGGGGATAATTCACCCCTCCACTTT
TRBJ1-1 | TRBV10-2 | - | many | CASSELQGLYPEAFF | TGCGCCAGCAGTGAGTTGCAGGGACTATACCCCGAAGCTTTCTTT
TRBJ2-1 | TRBV5-6 | TRBD1 | many | CASSLVGTGVSYNEQFF | TGTGCCAGCAGCTTGGTTGGGACAGGGGTCTCCTACAATGAGCAGTTCTTC
TRBJ1-4 | TRBV5-1 | - | few | CANSASGHTNEKLFF | TGCGCCAACAGCGCGTCCGGACACACTAATGAAAAACTGTTTTTT
TRBJ2-7 | TRBV20-1 | TRBD2 | many | CSASLAGREQYF | TGCAGTGCGTCCCTAGCGGGGAGAGAGCAGTACTTC
TRBJ1-5 | TRBV20-1 | TRBD1 | few | CSAAGGFQPQHF | TGCAGTGCTGCAGGGGGTTTCCAGCCCCAGCATTTT
TRBJ2-1 | TRBV21-1 | - | many | CASSKGTGISYNEQFF | TGTGCCAGCAGCAAAGGAACAGGGATCTCCTACAATGAGCAGTTCTTC
TRBJ2-5 | TRBV6-2/TRBV6-3 | - | many | CASSFAETQYF | TGTGCCAGCAGTTTTGCGGAGACCCAGTACTTC
TRBJ2-3 | TRBV10-3 | TRBD2 | many | CAISRTSGGGGTDTQYF | TGTGCCATCAGCAGGACTAGCGGGGGGGGTGGCACAGATACGCAGTATTTT
TRBJ2-7 | TRBV11-2 | - | many | CASSRAGAYEQYF | TGTGCCAGCAGCCGGGCAGGGGCCTACGAGCAGTACTTC
TRBJ1-3 | TRBV4-1 | - | many | CASSQARGTIYF | TGCGCCAGCAGCCAAGCGAGGGGCACCATATATTTT
TRBJ2-1 | TRBV24-1 | - | many | CATSDPTSTTYNEQFF | TGTGCCACCAGTGATCCCACATCCACAACCTACAATGAGCAGTTCTTC
TRBJ2-1 | TRBV29-1 | TRBD1 | many | CSVRGQGYNEQFF | TGCAGCGTAAGAGGACAGGGTTACAATGAGCAGTTCTTC
TRBJ1-5 | TRBV11-2 | - | many | CASSLDPRNNQPQHF | TGTGCCAGCAGCTTAGACCCCCGGAACAATCAGCCCCAGCATTTT
TRBJ1-6 | TRBV6-5 | TRBD1 | many | CASKGQLSSYNSPLHF | TGTGCCAGCAAGGGACAGCTTAGCTCCTATAATTCACCCCTCCACTTT
TRBJ1-2 | TRBV5-1 | TRBD1 | many | CASSFGGGTGSGYTF | TGCGCCAGCAGCTTCGGCGGGGGGACAGGGAGTGGCTACACCTTC
TRBJ1-1 | TRBV6-6 | - | - | CANSLTGNTEAFF | TGTGCCAACAGCTTGACAGGGAACACTGAAGCTTTCTTT
TRBJ2-1 | TRBV20-1 | - | few | CSARIPRPGGPYNEQFF | TGCAGTGCTAGAATCCCCCGTCCCGGCGGGCCTTACAATGAGCAGTTCTTC
TRBJ2-6 | TRBV6-1 | - | - | CASRGYLGSGFSGANVLTF | TGTGCCAGCAGAGGGTATTTAGGCTCAGGCTTCTCTGGGGCCAACGTCCTGACTTTC
TRBJ2-5 | TRBV5-1 | TRBD1 | many | CASSYRGQETQYF | TGCGCCAGCAGCTACAGGGGGCAAGAGACCCAGTACTTC
TRBJ2-4 | TRBV4-1 | - | many | CASSQDTAGALNIQYF | TGCGCCAGCAGCCAAGATACTGCGGGGGCTCTAAACATTCAGTACTTC
TRBJ1-5 | TRBV28 | TRBD1 | many | CASSSDRESNQPQHF | TGTGCCAGCAGTTCGGACAGGGAGAGCAATCAGCCCCAGCATTTT